This T cell receptor (beta chain) is from a study of T cells after yellow fever vaccination. Points from the study as a whole: Overall, a small share of clonotypes was seen in both CD4 and CD8 compartments. Within FACS-sorted repertoires, abundant clonotypes contaminating from the bulk population could be present.

5'RACE template switching generated TCR cDNA, adding a universal primer site and UMIs. TCRdb recomputed calls from the 5' RACE reads with MiXCR, one row per CDR3 protein. The sample has around 500,000 distinct CDR3 sequences; 20% to 25% are singletons. Points on this clonotype: What it recognizes is unknown.

CDR1 LGHNA and CDR2 YSLEER come from the germline V gene. Trimming removed 1 base from V and 2 bases from J, with 4 bases in between. This CDR3 is 13 amino acids long. The clonotype originates from a man aged 18-30 years who received the YFV17D yellow fever vaccine. V and J are TRBV4-3 and TRBJ2-3; D gene unclear. The sample in question was PBMCs, obtained about 21 days after the first yellow fever vaccination. DNA for the CDR3: TGCGCCAGCAGCCAAGTCCTCACAGATACGCAGTATTTT. Amino acids: CASSQVLTDTQYF.